This passage covers 16 T cell receptor beta chains from one sample sequenced in a study of radiotherapy plus CTLA-4 blockade in lung cancer. Generated by immunoSEQ multiplex PCR, the TCRdb table keeps only in-frame clones and is missing some. The sample has 35,000 to 40,000 clones, 86% seen once; the top ten hold approximately 23%. The input for sequencing was peripheral blood, taken from a patient treated with radiotherapy plus ipilimumab. These receptors all stem from a human donor with non-small cell lung cancer whose response to radiotherapy plus ipilimumab could not be evaluated.

The rearrangement joins TRBV4-3 to TRBJ2-3; weak D call: TRBD2 (5 bases). The germline V gene encodes CDR1 LGHNA and CDR2 YSLEER. The CDR3 runs to 16 residues. Trimming removed 0 bases at V and 1 base at J, with 11 bases between. The chain's CDR3 is CASSQDGQAGTDTQYF. The DNA of the CDR3 is TGCGCCAGCAGCCAAGACGGTCAAGCGGGCACAGATACGCAGTATTTT.

The chain combines TRBV19 with TRBJ2-6; D gene uncertain. The CDR3 spans 13 residues. Deletions cut 6 bases from V and 2 bases from J, with 5 bases between. Germline V gives CDR1 LNHDA, CDR2 SQIVND (reference sequence). Written as DNA, the CDR3 is TGTGCCAGTAGCCCTACTGGGGCCAACGTCCTGACTTTC. Translating gives CASSPTGANVLTF.

A single count supports this clone. The chain employs TRBV27 and TRBJ2-7; 10 bases agree with TRBD1. Unmatched junction bases numbered 13, after V lost 5 bases and J lost 6 bases. CDR3 length equals 16 residues. Germline V gene lookup returns CDR1 MNHEY and CDR2 SMNVEV (reference sequence). CDR3 nucleotide sequence: TGTGCCAGCAGTACGGGACAGGGGACGTCGTTGGGCGAGCAGTACTTC. Translating gives CASSTGQGTSLGEQYF.

The CDR3 protein is CASNQPRGGGRIGEKLFF. As DNA, the CDR3 is TGTGCCAGTAATCAACCCCGAGGAGGGGGCAGAATAGGGGAAAAACTGTTTTTT. The chain combines TRBV19 with TRBJ1-4; 7 nucleotides agree with TRBD1. CDR3 size: 18 residues. Germline CDR1 LNHDA, CDR2 SQIVND (reference sequence). V shed 7 bases, J shed 8 bases, and the junction held 22 bases outside the gene matches.

This clone was counted between two and nine times. This chain uses TRBV20-1 with TRBJ2-5; possibly TRBD2 for D (6 bases). CDR3 length: 11 residues. Germline V gene sequence: CDR1 DFQATT, CDR2 SNEGSKA (reference sequence). Trimming cost V 4 bases and J 7 bases, with 10 bases left between them. CDR3 sequence: CSATQGLTQYF. The CDR3 DNA reads as TGCAGTGCTACGCAGGGACTGACCCAGTACTTC.

This chain links TRBV9 with TRBJ2-1; D call uncertain. The V gene lost 1 base and the J gene lost 0 bases, with 5 bases spanning the gap. This CDR3 has 14 residues. The germline V gene encodes CDR1 SGDLS and CDR2 YYNGEE. In DNA form, the CDR3 reads TGTGCCAGCAGCGTACGGAGCTCCTACAATGAGCAGTTCTTC. Translated: CASSVRSSYNEQFF.

The V and J genes are TRBV5-6 and TRBJ2-1; TRBD2 is a possible D gene (6 bases). V lost 1 base to trimming and J lost 0 bases, with 8 bases between them. This CDR3 region has 15 residues. Germline assignment: CDR1 SGHDT and CDR2 YYEEEE. As DNA, the CDR3 is TGTGCCAGCAGCTTGTACGGGGGCTCCTACAATGAGCAGTTCTTC. Its translation: CASSLYGGSYNEQFF.

V gene TRBV28 combines with J gene TRBJ2-3; 11 nucleotides agree with TRBD2. Looked up from germline, CDR1 is MDHEN and CDR2 is SYDVKM. V lost 3 bases to trimming and J lost 1 base; unmatched junction nucleotides: 9. CDR3 length: 18 amino acids. This CDR3 is CASSLIPLLAGGTDTQYF. The CDR3 bases are TGTGCCAGCAGTTTGATCCCTCTACTAGCGGGGGGCACAGATACGCAGTATTTT.

This chain links TRBV2 with TRBJ1-2; D is unclear. Per germline, CDR1 SNHLY and CDR2 FYNNEI. The CDR3 has 13 residues. V was pared by 7 bases and J by 8 bases, with 17 bases between. The CDR3 sequence: CASTPANSGGYTF. CDR3 nucleotides: TGTGCCAGCACCCCGGCAAACAGTGGCGGCTACACCTTC. The full variable domain, its missing parts supplied by reference TRBV2 and TRBJ1-2, is EPEVTQTPSHQVTQMGQEVILRCVPISNHLYFYWYRQILGQKVEFLVSFYNNEISEKSEIFDDQFSVERPDGSNFTLKIRSTKLEDSAMYFCASTPANSGGYTFGSGTRLTVV.

The chain couples TRBV10-3 to TRBJ2-5; D is possibly TRBD2 (5 bases). CDR3 length: 13 residues. CDR1 is ENHRY and CDR2 is SYGVKD in the germline V gene. The V and J ends lost 4 bases and 4 bases respectively, with 10 bases between them. CDR3: CAISGERGETQYF. The CDR3 nucleotides are TGTGCCATCAGTGGGGAACGGGGAGAGACCCAGTACTTC.

This clone turned up a few times. The gene calls are TRBV5-1 and TRBJ1-1; D is possibly TRBD1 (5 bases). The germline gives CDR1 SGHRS, CDR2 YFSETQ. The V and J ends lost 6 bases and 3 bases respectively, with 12 bases between them. This CDR3 contains 13 residues. CDR3 region: CASTPDSYTEAFF. The CDR3 nucleotides are TGCGCCAGCACGCCCGACAGCTACACTGAAGCTTTCTTT.

The J gene is TRBJ1-2, the V gene TRBV6-1; 8 bases line up with TRBD1. Trimming removed 6 bases from V and 5 bases from J; junction bases left unmatched: 5. This CDR3 region has 13 residues. Germline V lookup: CDR1 MNHNS, CDR2 SASEGT. CDR3 coding DNA: TGTGCCAGCAGGACAGGGGTACGGTATGGCTACACCTTC. This encodes CASRTGVRYGYTF.

V and J are TRBV4-1 and TRBJ1-4; 7 positions match TRBD1. Losses at the gene ends were 3 bases for V and 2 bases for J; bases not matched to a gene: 9. The CDR3 loop spans 17 amino acids. Germline CDR1 is MGHRA and CDR2 is YSYEKL. Here the CDR3 DNA reads TGCGCCAGCAGCCATATAGGGGGCGGCGGGACTAATGAAAAACTGTTTTTT. Translation gives CASSHIGGGGTNEKLFF.

The genes are TRBV4-1 and TRBJ2-7; 10 bases map to TRBD1. V lost 4 bases and J lost 3; bases outside the gene matches: 9. CDR1 is MGHRA, CDR2 YSYEKL, per germline. This CDR3 has 16 residues. CDR3: CASSPGRRDRGYEQYF. CDR3 nucleotide sequence: TGCGCCAGCAGCCCCGGGCGTCGGGACAGGGGCTACGAGCAGTACTTC.

The chain uses TRBV5-1 and TRBJ2-1; D may be TRBD2 (6 bases). Trimming shortened V by 0 bases and J by 6 bases, and 10 bases separated the two germline ends. The CDR3 extends over 14 amino acids. The germline CDR1 and CDR2 sequences are SGHRS and YFSETQ. The CDR3 DNA is TGCGCCAGCAGCTTGGGTGGAGGGACCAATGAGCAGTTCTTC. This translates into CASSLGGGTNEQFF.

This sequence joins TRBV4-3 and TRBJ2-1, with D hard to call. This CDR3 spans 16 amino acids. With 0 bases removed from V and 4 bases from J, the gap between germline ends came to 13 bases. Germline values: CDR1 LGHNA, CDR2 YSLEER. CDR3 loop: CASSQDGQVTYNEQFF. The CDR3 bases are TGCGCCAGCAGCCAAGACGGCCAGGTGACGTACAATGAGCAGTTCTTC.